This T cell receptor beta chain was sequenced in a study of spatial heterogeneity in lung cancer. The study, taken as a whole, reports: It was found that expanded intratumoral alpha and beta TCR counts tracked tumor mutation counts.

The time point is: sample taken at primary tumor resection. Frozen PBMC, nontumor lung or tumor provided whole RNA, which was sequenced unsorted. V dropped 5 bases and J dropped 0 bases, with 17 bases sitting between them. Germline V gene lookup returns CDR1 SGHVS and CDR2 FNYEAQ. The CDR3 contains 16 residues. Using its own MiXCR run on the 5' RACE reads, TCRdb lists one record per CDR3 protein. The sample contains more than 20,000 distinct CDR3 sequences, 6.4% of which appear only once. This clonotype was detected many times. What it binds is not known. The receptor was isolated from a male donor with early-stage non-small cell lung cancer. The sequencing here drew on lung tumor tissue, taken at surgery. The chain has TRBV7-6 and TRBJ2-7; D unclear. CDR3 DNA sequence: TGTGCCAGCAGCGCCCGAAACATGGACCTCTCCTACGAGCAGTACTTC. This encodes CASSARNMDLSYEQYF.